The 9 T cell receptor beta chains below were found in one sample sequenced in a study of human T cells and chemical hapten exposure. TCRdb reprocessed the RACE reads with MiXCR, giving one entry per CDR3 protein. The sample holds around 250,000 distinct CDR3 sequences, about 9% seen once. Time point: pre-sensitization, week 0. Treatment here: therapeutic diphenylcyclopropenone sensitization with weekly scalp DPC. Sequenced here: whole blood, sampled in connection with sensitization to the hapten diphenylcyclopropenone (DPC). The receptors shown here come from a woman between 35 and 50 years old with alopecia areata. Some clones in this sample may be carry-over from other donors' samples.

This clonotype was picked up many times. The V and J genes are TRBV24-1 and TRBJ2-7; D may match TRBD1 or TRBD2 (5 bases each). Trimming left V 3 bases short and J 3 bases short, with 14 bases between. Germline V gene lookup returns CDR1 KGHDR and CDR2 SFDVKD. The CDR3 is 15 amino acids. CDR3 bases: TGTGCCACCAGTGATCCCCGGGACCAACACTACGAGCAGTACTTC. Encoded protein: CATSDPRDQHYEQYF.

V and J are TRBV12-3 or TRBV12-4 and TRBJ2-1; D is possibly TRBD1 or TRBD2 (6 bases each). The V and J ends lost 5 bases and 4 bases respectively, with 15 bases between them. The CDR3 consists of 15 residues. Here the CDR3 DNA reads TGTGCCAGCAGTCTGCCCAGGGGACTGTACAATGAGCAGTTCTTC. This sequence encodes CASSLPRGLYNEQFF.

This clonotype was found a few times. This chain joins TRBV6-5 and TRBJ1-1, with TRBD1 identical over 7 bases. Germline V gene sequence: CDR1 MNHEY, CDR2 SVGAGI. The J segment lost 4 bases and the V segment lost 0 bases, leaving 2 bases of the junction unmatched. CDR3 size: 14 residues. CDR3 sequence (DNA): TGTGCCAGCAGTTACTCGAGGACAGGCACTGAAGCTTTCTTT. This gives the protein CASSYSRTGTEAFF.

This clonotype showed up just a few times. This sequence joins TRBV5-1 and TRBJ2-5, with D possibly matching TRBD1 (6 bases). The V end lost 0 bases, the J end lost 2 bases, and 11 bases lay between the germline ends. The CDR3 has 15 residues. CDR1 and CDR2 from the germline V gene are SGHRS and YFSETQ. As DNA, the CDR3 is TGCGCCAGCAGCTTGGCAGGGACAAGTCAAGAGACCCAGTACTTC. Residues: CASSLAGTSQETQYF.

This clonotype was detected many times. The chain joins TRBV29-1 to TRBJ1-2; D is unresolved. The CDR3 contains 13 residues. V was clipped by 3 bases and J by 3 bases, with 11 bases between them. Germline CDR1 SQVTM, CDR2 ANQGSEA. The CDR3 DNA sequence: TGCAGCGTTGAGGTCTCACCTTACTATGGCTACACCTTC. Translating it yields CSVEVSPYYGYTF. The variable domain in full, completed from reference TRBV29-1 and TRBJ1-2, reads SAVISQKPSRDICQRGTSLTIQCQVDSQVTMMFWYRQQPGQSLTLIATANQGSEATYESGFVIDKFPISRPNLTFSTLTVSNMSPEDSSIYLCSVEVSPYYGYTFGSGTRLTVV.

The chain combines TRBV28 with TRBJ2-1, with 7 bases fitting TRBD2. CDR1 and CDR2 from the germline V gene are MDHEN and SYDVKM. The ends lost 4 bases at V and 4 bases at J; junction bases unmatched: 13. The CDR3 spans 17 residues. DNA of the CDR3: TGTGCCAGCAGTTCGCCCGGTAGAGCGGGAAAGTACAATGAGCAGTTCTTC. As protein: CASSSPGRAGKYNEQFF.

The rearrangement uses TRBV20-1 and TRBJ2-5; TRBD2 aligns across 11 bases. Looked up from germline, CDR1 is DFQATT and CDR2 is SNEGSKA (reference sequence). CDR3 size: 14 residues. Trimming at V came to 4 bases and at J to 5 bases, leaving 6 bases not matched to a gene. The CDR3 region has the DNA TGCAGTGCTACCGAGGGACTAGCGGAGGAGACCCAGTACTTC. It yields the protein CSATEGLAEETQYF.

The sample holds many counts of this clonotype. The rearrangement links TRBV29-1 to TRBJ1-1, with D possibly TRBD1 on 5 matching bases. Germline CDR1 is SQVTM and CDR2 is ANQGSEA. This CDR3 region has 15 residues. Here the CDR3 reads CSGRTRGTMNTEAFF. The CDR3 region has the DNA TGCAGTGGTCGGACACGGGGAACCATGAACACTGAAGCTTTCTTT.

This clonotype turned up a few times. The chain uses TRBV6-5 and TRBJ2-7; 8 bases are shared with TRBD1. Germline V gives CDR1 MNHEY, CDR2 SVGAGI. CDR3 length equals 16 residues. Unmatched junction bases numbered 8, after V lost 0 bases and J lost 4 bases. CDR3 sequence: CASSYSRQGAFYEQYF. Written as DNA, the CDR3 is TGTGCCAGCAGTTACTCGAGGCAGGGGGCCTTTTACGAGCAGTACTTC.